These 20 T cell receptor beta chains originate from one sample sequenced in a study of T cells in Graves' hyperthyroidism and ophthalmopathy. Amplified TCR beta CDR3 regions came from RNA transcripts. The primer set for the first-round RT-PCR of the TCR CDR3 was HTBI. TCRdb passed the multiplex PCR reads through MiXCR, listing each CDR3 protein once. The sample has hundreds of thousands of distinct CDR3 sequences, about 20% seen once; the top ten hold 40% to 50%. Sequencing input: blood. These TCRs come from a man between 40 and 49 years old with Graves' ophthalmopathy.

This clonotype has at least ten counts. The chain recombines TRBV12-3 or TRBV12-4 with TRBJ2-3, with D possibly TRBD2 on 6 matching bases. V was shortened by 8 bases and J by 1 base, with 13 bases between the two germline ends. The CDR3 is made up of 14 amino acids. The CDR3 sequence: CASLRWGGTDTQYF. CDR3 coding DNA: TGTGCCAGCCTACGGTGGGGGGGCACAGATACGCAGTATTTT.

The rearrangement joins TRBV3-1 to TRBJ2-7; 8 bases are shared with TRBD2. This CDR3 comprises 14 residues. V gave up 4 bases and J gave up 6 bases; unmatched junction bases: 8. Germline CDR1 is LGHDT and CDR2 is YNNKEL (reference sequence). The CDR3 DNA reads as TGTGCCAGCAGCCCCGGGGGGGGGGTAAGCGAGCAGTACTTC. This codes for CASSPGGGVSEQYF.

This clonotype showed up many times. The CDR3 coding sequence is TGTGCCAGCAGTTACTCAGCCTACGAGCAGTACTTC. It translates to CASSYSAYEQYF. This chain connects TRBV6-2 or TRBV6-3 to TRBJ2-7; D not resolved. CDR3 length: 12 amino acids. V lost 0 bases and J lost 2, with 2 bases in between. Germline V gene lookup returns CDR1 MNHEY and CDR2 SVGEGT.

This clonotype was counted many times. This rearrangement joins TRBV6-5 to TRBJ1-1, with D unresolved. The CDR3 covers 14 residues. Between the trimmed V and J ends, which lost 6 bases and 1 base, there was a span of 12 bases. In germline, CDR1 is MNHEY, CDR2 SVGAGI. DNA for the CDR3: TGTGCCAGCAGCTATGGTGGCGGGAACACTGAAGCTTTCTTT. It yields the protein CASSYGGGNTEAFF.

The rearrangement joins TRBV20-1 to TRBJ2-7; D is perhaps TRBD1 or TRBD2 (5 bases each). Trimming left V 0 bases short and J 2 bases short, with 11 bases between. Germline V gene data show CDR1 as DFQATT and CDR2 as SNEGSKA (reference sequence). This CDR3 is built from 14 residues. The CDR3 loop is CSARDLEGPYEQYF. Written as DNA, the CDR3 is TGCAGTGCTAGAGATCTAGAGGGGCCCTACGAGCAGTACTTC.

This clonotype was picked up many times. This chain joins TRBV20-1 and TRBJ2-1, with D uncertain. This CDR3 is built from 14 residues. Germline V gene lookup returns CDR1 DFQATT and CDR2 SNEGSKA (reference sequence). The CDR3 protein is CRALSLSSYNEQFF. The CDR3 bases are TGCAGAGCCTTATCCCTAAGCTCCTACAATGAGCAGTTCTTC.

The CDR3 DNA reads TGTGCCAGCTCACCCTTCGACAGCTACGGATCCTACAATGAGCAGTTCTTC. Protein sequence: CASSPFDSYGSYNEQFF. The chain couples TRBV18 to TRBJ2-1; tentative D call: TRBD1 (5 bases). Germline-derived CDR1 and CDR2 are KGHSH and LQKENI. There are 17 residues in the CDR3. Trimming removed 3 bases at V and 1 base at J, with 16 bases between.

The genes are TRBV12-3 or TRBV12-4 and TRBJ1-2; weak D call: TRBD1 (6 bases). CDR3 size: 15 residues. The V end was cut by 8 bases, the J end by 3 bases, with 19 bases between. The CDR3 is CASSTSQGGYYGYTF. The CDR3 DNA follows: TGTGCCAGCTCTACATCACAGGGAGGCTACTATGGCTACACCTTC.

This chain links TRBV30 with TRBJ2-1; 11 bases are shared with TRBD2. V was pared by 1 base and J by 7 bases, with 6 bases of the junction left unmatched. The CDR3 is made up of 15 amino acids. Germline loops: CDR1 GTSNPN, CDR2 SVGIG (reference sequence). As DNA, the CDR3 is TGTGCCTGGAGTGCCGGGACTAGCGGTATGAATGAGCAGTTCTTC. Translating gives CAWSAGTSGMNEQFF.

The V and J genes are TRBV20-1 and TRBJ2-5; 7 nucleotides match TRBD1. This CDR3 is 14 amino acids long. Germline loops: CDR1 DFQATT, CDR2 SNEGSKA (reference sequence). V lost 2 bases to trimming and J lost 3 bases; unmatched junction nucleotides: 6. Written as DNA, the CDR3 is TGCAGTGCTAGAATCTTTGGACAGGAAGAGACCCAGTACTTC. The encoded protein is CSARIFGQEETQYF.

This clonotype was recorded only once. V and J are TRBV7-3 and TRBJ2-1, with D tentatively TRBD2 (5 bases). V lost 0 bases to trimming and J lost 10 bases, with 25 bases between them. The CDR3 sequence is 18 residues long. The V gene's germline CDR1 is SGHTA and CDR2 FQGTGA. The CDR3 here is CASSLTGVASRSRAEQFF. CDR3 nucleotides: TGTGCCAGCAGCTTAACCGGGGTAGCAAGCCGGTCTAGGGCCGAGCAGTTCTTC.

Points on this clonotype: A much more abundant neighbour one base away suggests this may be a read error. The chain is built from TRBV27 and TRBJ1-1; D is uncertain. The germline gives CDR1 MNHEY, CDR2 SMNVEV (reference sequence). CDR3 length: 13 residues. CDR3 region: CASSLLMNTGAFF. The CDR3 bases are TGTGCCAGCAGTTTATTAATGAACACTGGAGCTTTCTTT.

The V call is TRBV28, the J call TRBJ2-7; 13 positions match TRBD2. The CDR3 spans 15 residues. CDR1 and CDR2 from the germline V gene are MDHEN and SYDVKM. V lost 7 bases, J lost 7 bases, and 10 bases stayed unmatched. CDR3 region: CASTARGLAGEEQYF. The CDR3 nucleotides are TGTGCCAGCACGGCCCGCGGACTAGCGGGAGAAGAGCAGTACTTC.

This clonotype was recorded many times. The chain has TRBV7-6 and TRBJ1-1; D remains unclear. The CDR3 sequence is 18 residues long. The ends were cut back, 1 base at V and 0 bases at J, with 18 bases in the middle. From germline, CDR1 is SGHVS and CDR2 FNYEAQ. The CDR3 DNA reads TGTGCCAGCAGCTTAGTTCTTGGCGGAGGGTCGCTGAACACTGAAGCTTTCTTT. This gives the protein CASSLVLGGGSLNTEAFF.

The chain employs TRBV11-2 and TRBJ2-1; 8 nucleotides agree with TRBD2. V dropped 3 bases and J dropped 7; count of bases not matched to a gene: 14. CDR1 and CDR2 (germline): SGHAT, FQNNGV. CDR3 size: 17 residues. CDR3 sequence reads: CASSLRRAGAVRNEQFF. The CDR3 region has the DNA TGTGCCAGCAGCTTGCGGAGAGCGGGAGCGGTTCGGAATGAGCAGTTCTTC.

The chain combines TRBV19 with TRBJ2-7; possibly TRBD2 for D (5 bases). CDR3 size: 12 residues. Germline CDR1 and CDR2: LNHDA and SQIVND (reference sequence). The germline V and J ends were trimmed by 3 bases and 5 bases, with 8 bases remaining between them. CDR3 bases: TGTGCCAGTAGTATGCCGGGGAACGAGCAGTACTTC. As protein: CASSMPGNEQYF.

This clonotype was picked up a small number of times. This rearrangement joins TRBV11-1 to TRBJ2-2; possibly TRBD1 for D (6 bases). The V gene's germline CDR1 is SGHAT and CDR2 FQDESV (reference sequence). V was cut by 6 bases and J by 6 bases, with 20 bases left in between. The CDR3 has 16 amino acids. In nucleotides, the CDR3 is TGTGCCAGCAGTCTAGAGGGGGACCCTTGGGCCGGGGAGCTGTTTTTT. Residues: CASSLEGDPWAGELFF. Filled out from reference TRBV11-1 and TRBJ2-2, the complete variable domain reads EAEVAQSPRYKITEKSQAVAFWCDPISGHATLYWYRQILGQGPELLVQFQDESVVDDSQLPKDRFSAERLKGVDSTLKIQPAELGDSAMYLCASSLEGDPWAGELFFGEGSRLTVL.

This clonotype was seen repeatedly, ten times or more. CDR3 residues: CASRRGPTEAFF. In DNA, the CDR3 is TGTGCCAGCAGGCGAGGGCCCACTGAAGCTTTCTTT. V gene TRBV3-1 combines with J gene TRBJ1-1; D unresolved. The CDR3 has 12 amino acids. Per germline, CDR1 LGHDT and CDR2 YNNKEL (reference sequence). Trimming removed 6 bases at V and 4 bases at J, with 9 bases between.

This clonotype has a count of ten or more. The rearrangement joins TRBV28 to TRBJ2-3; 7 nucleotides line up with TRBD2. The ends lost 4 bases at V and 3 bases at J; junction bases unmatched: 7. Germline V gene lookup returns CDR1 MDHEN and CDR2 SYDVKM. The CDR3 runs 15 residues. The CDR3 DNA reads as TGTGCCAGCAGTTCTGACGGGGAGGGGACAGATACGCAGTATTTT. Translated, it gives CASSSDGEGTDTQYF.

The chain uses TRBV28 and TRBJ2-1, with 8 bases lining up with TRBD1. With V trimmed by 5 bases and J by 7 bases, 10 bases remained unmatched. Germline-derived CDR1 and CDR2 are MDHEN and SYDVKM. The CDR3 consists of 15 residues. CDR3: CASSQDRVLFNEQFF. DNA for the CDR3: TGTGCCAGCAGTCAGGACAGGGTACTATTTAATGAGCAGTTCTTC.